This T cell receptor beta chain was recorded in a study of cytotoxic CD8 clonotypes in ibrutinib-treated CLL. Study background: For this cohort, patients were 10 to 11 relapsed/refractory and approximately 15 treatment-naive, while some 18 were IGHV unmutated. Outcomes included around 25 partial and 2 complete responses; after median roughly 71 months, 14 stayed remitted and around 12 progressed. Overall study results and limits: The study found baseline clonality above age-matched healthy donors, tracking circulating CD8+ T-cell counts. Public clonotypes, an uncommon group, contracted or remained stable on treatment.

Looked up from germline, CDR1 is SGDLS and CDR2 is YYNGEE. V dropped 2 bases and J dropped 1 base, with 9 bases sitting between them. There are 14 residues in the CDR3. TCRdb keeps only in-frame clones here, not all; method: immunoSEQ multiplex PCR. The table records about 160,000 clones, about 80% of them present only once. Comment on this clone: Its target is unknown.

The TCR comes from a human donor with chronic lymphocytic leukemia. This material consisted of PBMCs, taken after 24 months of ibrutinib treatment. J is TRBJ1-1 and V is TRBV9, with D possibly TRBD1 on 6 matching bases. Here the CDR3 DNA reads TGTGCCAGCAGCGTGACAGGCCGGAACACTGAAGCTTTCTTT. This encodes CASSVTGRNTEAFF.